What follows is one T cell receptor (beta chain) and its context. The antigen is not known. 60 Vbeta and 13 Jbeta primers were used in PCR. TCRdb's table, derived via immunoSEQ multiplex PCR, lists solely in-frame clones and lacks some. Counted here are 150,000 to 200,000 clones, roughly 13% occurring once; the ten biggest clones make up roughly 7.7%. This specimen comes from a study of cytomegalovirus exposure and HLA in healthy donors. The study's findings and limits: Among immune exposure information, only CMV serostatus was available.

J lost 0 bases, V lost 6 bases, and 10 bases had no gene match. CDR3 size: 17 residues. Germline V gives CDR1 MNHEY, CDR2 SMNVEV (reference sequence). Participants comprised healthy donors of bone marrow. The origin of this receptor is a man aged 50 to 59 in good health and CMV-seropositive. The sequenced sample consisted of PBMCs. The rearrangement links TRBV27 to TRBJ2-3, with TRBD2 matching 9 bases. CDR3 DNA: TGTGCCAGCAGGACCGAGGCGGGGGGGCCCAGCACAGATACGCAGTATTTT. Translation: CASRTEAGGPSTDTQYF.